This T cell receptor (beta chain) stems from a study of cytomegalovirus exposure and HLA in healthy donors (dated by TCRdb to the late 2010s). As for the study more broadly: According to an earlier analysis of 450 to 650 of the donors, about 179 million T cells yielded roughly 100 million unique TCR beta sequences and about 300 Gb of sequence data. An early release covering some 640 HLA-typed donors comprised approximately 300 gigabases of sequencing data and 85 million to 100 million unique TCR sequences. The genetic ancestry cluster associated with self-reported Caucasian donors included around 76% of the 300 to 450 genotyped donors. The study aimed to test whether signatures of past pathogen exposure could be identified by cataloging public T cell receptors. The study profiled the T cell repertoires of approximately 700 subjects by immunosequencing and related them to cytomegalovirus serostatus. In addition to the first cohort of 666 subjects, a separate validation cohort of 120 different subjects was used. The study combined high-throughput TCR immunosequencing, statistical association of individual TCRs with disease status, and machine learning to predict cytomegalovirus infection status. A later analysis re-analyzed previously published TCR beta repertoires from 600 to 850 donors and added high-resolution HLA genotyping to study TCR occurrence patterns. In the later analysis, no new phenotypic data were used to find candidate immune exposures; instead, reliance was placed on TCR beta sequences and their occurrence across donors. An earlier analysis of fewer than 750 of the donors used high-throughput TCR beta sequencing to judge whether each TCR beta V gene segment behaved as functional or pseudogenic. Donor age, sex, ethnicity and CMV serostatus were compiled alongside the repertoire data. A later genetic analysis used genome-wide SNP genotypes for 398 of the 666 donors, treating that subset as a discovery cohort. All discovery cohort repertoires had been generated on a single sequencing platform. HLA typing included class I and class II loci at four-digit resolution. Typing coverage varied by locus: roughly 620-640 donors for A, B, C, DRB1 and DQB1; approximately 500 for DQA1; more than 600 for DPA1; some 470 for DPB1. Several DR-DQ haplotypes were handled as single units for association and clustering because linkage in the cohort was strong. Among roughly 400 genotyped donors of the cohort, an average of around 250,000 unique TCR beta nucleotide sequences was sequenced per donor, of which 15% to 20% were non-productive.

Turning to this clone: The antigen it recognizes is unknown. Base qualities are missing; no much larger clone stands one base away.

The library was generated by the immunoSEQ multiplex PCR assay. For the multiplex PCR, a mixture combining 60 forward primers for TCR Vbeta segments and 13 reverse primers for TCR Jbeta segments was used. A multiplex PCR assay on genomic DNA amplified the CDR3 region of rearranged TCR beta genes. On the Illumina HiSeq System, the amplified TCR beta libraries were sequenced as 87-base-pair reads. As for how the authors treated the data: A later analysis tallied approximately 87 million unique TCR beta chains across the 650 to 750 repertoires, and roughly 11 million of those chains were shared by two or more donors. A nearest-neighbor algorithm error-corrected the raw reads and collapsed the reads into unique sequences, merging closely related sequences to remove PCR and sequencing errors. V, D and J gene segments were assigned by aligning CDR3 sequences to IMGT reference sequences. Each retained sequence needed at least a six-nucleotide match to both a V gene segment and a J gene segment. Rearrangements were called productive when the CDR3 lacked stop codons and stayed in frame with V and J; all others were non-productive. CDR3 was defined by IMGT convention, running from the second conserved V-encoded cysteine to the conserved J-encoded phenylalanine. Sequences without an unambiguous match to a single V gene segment were excluded from the earlier analysis of about 630 of the donors. An earlier analysis of around 600 of the donors classified V segments as functional when productive rearrangements were above 56.7% and as segregating when the standard deviation between donors was above 5%. A statistical classification framework was developed to diagnose cytomegalovirus status using the catalog of TCR beta chain sequences. In a later analysis, V and J genes were assigned by comparing TCR nucleotide sequences against IMGT/GENE-DB human TR gene sequences. A later analysis assigned CDR3 sequences and most-parsimonious VDJ recombination scenarios with the TCRdist pipeline. A later analysis defined each TCR beta chain by its CDR3 amino acid sequence plus V-gene family, and excluded reads lacking a unique V-gene family. A later analysis removed 500 to 650 highly shared, low-generation-probability nucleotide sequences to deal with suspected cross-contamination and a sequencing artifact. In a later analysis, a clonal expansion index for each public chain was calculated from normalized within-repertoire ranks of inferred template counts. In a later analysis, generation probabilities were computed using a VDJ recombination model fitted to out-of-frame rearrangements, and the results were checked against IGoR. In a later analysis, TCR-TCR, TCR-HLA and TCR-CMV co-occurrence was scored with hypergeometric tests, and a repertoire-size bias correction was applied to TCR pairs. False discovery rates were estimated in a later analysis by permuting HLA or CMV assignments 20 times. In a later analysis, co-occurring TCRs were grouped using DBSCAN, and TCRdist sequence similarity was added for clustering within HLA-allele-positive subsets. For co-occurrence clustering, repertoires with fewer than 30,000 or more than 120,000 public chains were excluded, along with roughly five repertoires with anomalous nucleotide sharing. This immuneACCESS table, as held by TCRdb, lists in-frame sequences with V and J called but not all clones. Of the missing ones, under half trace to an unresolved V gene in checked studies; the others have no known cause. V and J calls and clone size are as listed in that table; D and trimming were resolved from the DNA. This sample lists about 120,000 clones; around 77% were detected once. Around 5.8% of the sample is held by the ten biggest clonotypes.

The CDR3 numbers 13 residues from cysteine through phenylalanine. Solely the CDR3 DNA is kept, with 39 bases framed from the first base. Trimming costs V 3 bases and J 7 bases, and their ends lie 10 bases apart. Sequences MNHNS (CDR1) and SASEGT (CDR2) are obtained from the germline V gene. The cohort consisted of 670 or so healthy bone marrow donors. Cohort members were all nominally healthy when sampled, although unrecorded immune exposures were likely present. The donor was CMV seropositive and was included in the group of 250 to 300 seropositive cohort members. Each donor provided a peripheral blood sample, and peripheral blood mononuclear cells were used for TCR beta sequencing. The Qiagen DNeasy Blood Extraction Kit was used to extract genomic DNA from the blood cell samples. Broad study findings and their caveats: In vitro tests confirmed that a few of the cytomegalovirus-associated TCR beta chains recognize cytomegalovirus antigens. In a later analysis, several top co-occurrence clusters were reported to appear linked to parvovirus B19, influenza, CMV and Epstein-Barr virus. In a later analysis, around 15,000 TCR beta sequences were associated with specific HLA alleles at a false discovery rate of 0.05. The study listed 164 TCR beta chains as associated with cytomegalovirus. Because the 87-base-pair reads could not distinguish some IMGT-functional V segments, including TRBV6-2 and TRBV6-3, those segments were excluded. In a later analysis, HLA-associated TCR beta chains were found to be more clonally expanded and to have lower generation probabilities than equally common non-associated chains. CMV serostatus was the only immune exposure information available for the cohort. Most TCR sequences were observed very rarely across donors, whereas some public TCRs were present in many individuals. The sequencing pipeline was judged likely to have produced a cluster of highly shared sequence variants as a technical artifact. The classifier was reported to diagnose cytomegalovirus status with high specificity and sensitivity in both the original and validation cohorts. According to a later analysis, most CMV-associated TCR beta chains appeared to be HLA-restricted, and the HLA associations seemed to be driven largely by CMV exposure. Because HLA typing was unavailable for some donors at each locus, only the typed subset was used in association tests. Correlated functional status among segregating V segments might reflect linkage disequilibrium, but an unknown experimental factor could not be ruled out. An association between a missense DCLRE1C variant and V-gene and J-gene trimming of TCR beta chains was found in a later genetic analysis and replicated in an independent cohort. The authors suggested that the approach could potentially be extended to other disease states and immunological phenotypes. A later analysis found that TCR association rates varied across HLA loci, with DRB1 alleles showing the most associated TCRs and HLA-C alleles the fewest. According to a later genetic analysis, donors in an Asian-associated ancestry cluster had fewer N-insertions in productive TCRs than the approximately 670-donor mean. When HLA alleles, especially DR and DQ, strongly co-occurred, attributing TCR associations to individual alleles was difficult. Roughly uniform sequencing depth across donors was assumed in presence/absence analyses, although this assumption may not hold. A further reported finding was that TCR beta sequences accurately predicted the HLA-A and HLA-B alleles for most subjects in the first cohort. Because counts were too low, seventeen rarely observed V segments, including chromosome 9 orphons, were excluded from the earlier analysis of 587 of the donors. In an earlier analysis of 587 of the donors, most TCR beta V segments were observed in productive rearrangements about 87% or about 30% of the time, broadly matching IMGT annotations. In this cohort, only TCR beta chains were sequenced, and detectable features were limited by the absence of alpha or paired-chain data.

This clonotype originated in a woman aged 25 to 39 in good health and CMV-seropositive. The rearrangement joined TRBV6-1 to TRBJ1-5; too little of a D gene remains to name it. The sample comprised PBMCs. The CDR3 has the sequence CASSDGRRQPQHF. DNA sequence: TGTGCCAGCAGTGATGGGAGACGGCAGCCCCAGCATTTT.